Each of the 23 T cell receptor beta chains below was sequenced from the same sample in a study of T cells in Graves' hyperthyroidism and ophthalmopathy. RNA transcripts were the template for amplifying TCR beta CDR3 regions. With the HTBI primer set, the TCR CDR3 went through a first round of RT-PCR. TCRdb re-analysed the multiplex PCR reads in MiXCR, keeping a single row per CDR3 protein. This table holds over 550,000 distinct CDR3 sequences, 16% found once. The material sequenced was blood. These receptors were collected from a woman aged 18-29 years with Graves' hyperthyroidism.

This clonotype has a count of ten or more. V usage is TRBV6-2 or TRBV6-3 and J usage is TRBJ1-5; 9 nucleotides match TRBD1. The germline V gene has CDR1 MNHEY and CDR2 SVGEGT. Trimming cost V 4 bases and J 1 base; bases outside gene matches: 5. The CDR3 sequence is 16 residues long. The CDR3 loop reads CASSSTDRGSNQPQHF. In nucleotides, the CDR3 is TGTGCCAGCAGTTCCACGGACAGGGGAAGCAATCAGCCCCAGCATTTT.

A note on this clonotype: This sequence may be a read error, since a much larger clone differs from it by one base. The CDR3 region has the DNA TGTGCCAGCAGCCCTCTCTTGAAGAACACTGAAGCTTTCTTT. Translating it yields CASSPLLKNTEAFF. The chain combines TRBV7-2 with TRBJ1-1, with D unclear. Trimming removed 5 bases from V and 1 base from J, with 11 bases in between. The CDR3 totals 14 residues. Germline V CDR1 and CDR2: SGHTA, FQGNSA. Together with reference TRBV7-2 and TRBJ1-1, the CDR3 gives the full variable domain: GAGVSQSPSNKVTEKGKDVELRCDPISGHTALYWYRQSLGQGLEFLIYFQGNSAPDKSGLPSDRFSAERTGGSVSTLTIQRTQQEDSAVYLCASSPLLKNTEAFFGQGTRLTVV.

This clonotype was recorded once. This chain links TRBV6-2 or TRBV6-3 with TRBJ2-1; the D is unclear. Trimming removed 9 bases from V and 6 bases from J, with 21 bases in between. The CDR3 is 15 residues long. The germline gives CDR1 MNHEY, CDR2 SVGEGT. Here the CDR3 reads CASSLLRLFGNEQFF. Written as DNA, the CDR3 is TGTGCCAGTTCCCTCCTTAGGCTTTTCGGCAATGAGCAGTTCTTC.

This clonotype occurred many times. This chain links TRBV3-1 with TRBJ2-2; no firm D call. Trimming shortened V by 6 bases and J by 3 bases, and 5 bases separated the two germline ends. Per germline, CDR1 LGHDT and CDR2 YNNKEL (reference sequence). This CDR3 is 12 amino acids long. CDR3 bases: TGTGCCAGCAGTCGATACACCGGGGAGCTGTTTTTT. This encodes CASSRYTGELFF.

The sample holds many counts of this clonotype. This sequence joins TRBV9 and TRBJ2-1, with D possibly being TRBD1 (5 bases). Trimming shortened V by 4 bases and J by 9 bases, and 20 bases separated the two germline ends. The germline gives CDR1 SGDLS, CDR2 YYNGEE. The CDR3 consists of 15 residues. CDR3 in amino acids: CASSPQGLQDTEQFF. In DNA, the CDR3 is TGTGCCAGCAGCCCCCAGGGCCTCCAGGACACTGAGCAGTTCTTC.

This clonotype was observed many times. The genes are TRBV30 and TRBJ1-3; D remains unclear. Germline V CDR1 and CDR2: GTSNPN, SVGIG (reference sequence). The ends were cut back, 4 bases at V and 4 bases at J, with 8 bases in the middle. This CDR3 spans 12 amino acids. The CDR3 nucleotides are TGTGCCTGGAAGGCTGGCGGAAACACCATATATTTT. Its translation: CAWKAGGNTIYF.

This clonotype was observed many times. The chain recombines TRBV20-1 with TRBJ2-3, with D maybe TRBD2 (7 bases). The germline V gene has CDR1 DFQATT and CDR2 SNEGSKA (reference sequence). This CDR3 has 13 amino acids. V dropped 3 bases and J dropped 4 bases, with 11 bases sitting between them. The CDR3 region has the DNA TGCAGTGCTAGTCGGGGGGCTTCAGATACGCAGTATTTT. Residues: CSASRGASDTQYF.

This clonotype was observed at least ten times. The genes are TRBV20-1 and TRBJ2-1; tentative D call: TRBD2 (6 bases). The CDR3 runs to 12 residues. V gave up 3 bases and J gave up 8 bases, with 11 bases separating them. Germline V gene sequence: CDR1 DFQATT, CDR2 SNEGSKA (reference sequence). CDR3 residues: CSASAAGYEQFF. The CDR3 coding sequence is TGCAGTGCTAGCGCGGCGGGATATGAGCAGTTCTTC.

This clonotype was picked up many times. The gene calls are TRBV20-1 and TRBJ2-7; 9 bases are a match to TRBD2. This CDR3 contains 16 residues. Germline V gene lookup returns CDR1 DFQATT and CDR2 SNEGSKA (reference sequence). The trim removed 3 bases at V and 7 bases at J, leaving 16 bases unmatched. CDR3 amino acids: CSARRSAGGLVGEQYF. The CDR3 nucleotides read TGCAGTGCTAGGAGGAGCGCGGGAGGGCTCGTGGGGGAGCAGTACTTC.

About this clonotype: The junction differs from germline at one of its ends, possibly a read error. V and J are TRBV7-2 and TRBJ2-7; TRBD2 matches at 7 bases. The CDR3 covers 15 residues. Germline values: CDR1 SGHTA, CDR2 FQGNSA. CDR3 amino acids: CASSLEAREFYERYF. The DNA for the CDR3 is TGTGCCAGCAGCTTAGAAGCGCGGGAGTTCTACGAGCGGTACTTC.

There are a few counts of this clonotype. This chain uses TRBV12-3 or TRBV12-4 with TRBJ1-1; D is uncertain. Trimming took off 10 bases at V and 4 bases at J, with 10 bases between the two ends. The CDR3 extends over 11 amino acids. The CDR3 region has the DNA TGTGCCACCAGCCAGACCACTGAAGCTTTCTTT. It encodes CATSQTTEAFF.

The chain combines TRBV19 with TRBJ2-1; 8 bases fit TRBD2. The length of the CDR3 is 14 residues. J lost 9 bases, V lost 5 bases, and 9 bases had no gene match. Germline V gene sequence: CDR1 LNHDA, CDR2 SQIVND (reference sequence). The CDR3 reads CASSDSGTRSEQFF. CDR3 coding DNA: TGTGCCAGTAGTGATAGCGGGACCAGATCTGAGCAGTTCTTC.

The rearrangement links TRBV29-1 to TRBJ2-1; D is unresolved. V was cut by 1 base and J by 5 bases, with 9 bases left in between. The CDR3 is 13 amino acids. Germline lookup yields CDR1 SQVTM and CDR2 ANQGSEA. The CDR3 protein is CSVEGDPHNEQFF. CDR3 nucleotides: TGCAGCGTTGAAGGGGATCCCCACAATGAGCAGTTCTTC.

This clonotype showed up just a few times. The chain combines TRBV19 with TRBJ2-7; TRBD2 is a possible D gene (5 bases). Looked up from germline, CDR1 is LNHDA and CDR2 is SQIVND (reference sequence). The CDR3 sequence is 13 residues long. V was clipped by 1 base and J by 3 bases, with 7 bases between them. This CDR3 reads CASSIGAGYEQYF. CDR3 bases: TGTGCCAGTAGTATAGGTGCGGGCTACGAGCAGTACTTC.

The V call is TRBV6-2 or TRBV6-3, the J call TRBJ2-3; no firm D call. CDR3 length: 13 amino acids. From germline, CDR1 is MNHEY and CDR2 SVGEGT. Trimming pared 2 bases from V and 4 bases from J, leaving 7 bases between. Here the CDR3 reads CASSYDQADTQYF. CDR3 bases: TGTGCCAGCAGTTACGACCAAGCAGATACGCAGTATTTT.

This clonotype was recorded many times. The V and J genes are TRBV13 and TRBJ2-1; D gene unclear. The J call may not be correct, given that the DNA end is closer to TRBJ2-7. There are 11 residues in the CDR3. Germline assignment: CDR1 PRHDT and CDR2 FYEKMQ (reference sequence). As DNA, the CDR3 is TGTGCCAGCAGCTCCTTCAGGGAGCAGTACTTC. It yields the protein CASSSFREQYF.

This clonotype was seen more than once but under ten times. This chain links TRBV5-6 with TRBJ1-2; D possibly corresponds to TRBD1 (6 bases). The CDR3 has 13 amino acids. Deletions cut 3 bases from V and 2 bases from J, with 8 bases between. Germline V lookup: CDR1 SGHDT, CDR2 YYEEEE. This CDR3 is CASSYDRNYGYTF. As DNA, the CDR3 is TGTGCCAGCAGCTATGACAGGAACTATGGCTACACCTTC.

J is TRBJ2-7 and V is TRBV2; 13 bases fit TRBD2. Per the germline V gene, CDR1 is SNHLY and CDR2 is FYNNEI. The V and J ends lost 4 bases and 5 bases, in that order; junction bases with no gene match: 5. The CDR3 runs 15 residues. The CDR3 is CASSGRTSGSHEQYF. CDR3 nucleotides: TGTGCCAGCAGTGGCCGGACTAGCGGGAGCCACGAGCAGTACTTC.

A few counts support this clonotype. This chain joins TRBV6-2 or TRBV6-3 and TRBJ2-2, with a tentative D call TRBD2 (6 bases). CDR1 and CDR2 from the germline V gene are MNHEY and SVGEGT. This CDR3 is 14 amino acids long. V was cut by 2 bases and J by 6 bases, with 10 bases left in between. CDR3 sequence: CASSYIREAGELFF. As DNA, the CDR3 is TGTGCCAGCAGTTACATTAGGGAGGCCGGGGAGCTGTTTTTT.

In this sample, this clonotype turned up a few times. The chain links TRBV6-6 to TRBJ1-2; D is undetermined. The CDR3 length is 16 residues. The V end was cut by 0 bases, the J end by 0 bases, with 11 bases between. Germline lookup yields CDR1 MNHNY and CDR2 SVGAGI (reference sequence). The DNA of the CDR3 is TGTGCCAGCAGTTACTCCCTGGTTCAAGCTAACTATGGCTACACCTTC. Translated: CASSYSLVQANYGYTF.

The V gene is TRBV20-1, the J gene TRBJ1-1, with a tentative D call TRBD1 (6 bases). This CDR3 has 14 residues. Germline V gene lookup returns CDR1 DFQATT and CDR2 SNEGSKA (reference sequence). Deletions cut 2 bases from V and 1 base from J, with 11 bases between. The DNA of the CDR3 is TGCAGTGCTAGATCAGGGGCGGGGAACACTGAAGCTTTCTTT. Translating it yields CSARSGAGNTEAFF.

A remark on this clonotype: A much larger clonotype is one base distant, so this may be a read error. The V call is TRBV11-3, the J call TRBJ2-3; TRBD2 aligns across 7 bases. With 1 base clipped from V and 8 bases from J, the junction kept 12 bases outside the gene matches. This CDR3 spans 16 amino acids. Per the germline V gene, CDR1 is SGHNT and CDR2 is YENEEA. CDR3 bases: TGTGCCAGCAGCTTAGGCAGCGGGACCGTGGCAGGTACGCAGTATTTT. This codes for CASSLGSGTVAGTQYF.

This sequence joins TRBV27 and TRBJ2-1; D is unresolved. Germline V gene data show CDR1 as MNHEY and CDR2 as SMNVEV (reference sequence). Between the trimmed V and J ends, which lost 5 bases and 1 base, there was a span of 12 bases. There are 15 residues in the CDR3. The CDR3 bases are TGTGCCAGCAGTCGGAAATTGGAGTCCTACAATGAGCAGTTCTTC. Translation gives CASSRKLESYNEQFF.